These T cell receptor beta chains were read from a single sample in a study of tumor and adjacent non-tumor tissue in lung cancer. TCRdb called the multiplex PCR reads again in MiXCR, with one record for every CDR3 protein. The sample has tens of thousands of distinct CDR3 sequences, around 86% seen once. Input material: lung tumor tissue. The receptors were gathered from a woman aged 45 to 65 with non-small cell lung cancer. Both conserved end residues are part of each CDR3. A D gene is named only where the DNA matches it firmly. Part of the rows lack a size; the others show once, few, many or a class for expanded clones.

J gene	D gene	V gene	clone size	CDR3 length	CDR3 protein	CDR3 DNA
TRBJ2-6	TRBD1	TRBV20-1	once	16	CSAPSTGSSGANILTF	TGTAGTGCTCCCTCGACAGGGAGCTCTGGGGCTAACATCCTGACTTTC
TRBJ2-7	.	TRBV4-1	once	11	CAISQCEEQYF	TGCGCCATCAGCCAATGTGAAGAGCAGTACTTC
TRBJ2-2	TRBD1	TRBV4-2	.	16	CASSQKNRGNTGELFF	TGTGCCAGCAGCCAAAAAAACAGGGGAAACACCGGGGAGCTGTTTTTT
TRBJ2-3	.	TRBV12-3/TRBV12-4	.	15	CVSSLDTLSADTQYF	TGTGTCAGCAGTTTAGATACACTAAGCGCAGATACGCAGTATTTT
TRBJ2-3	.	TRBV4-1	.	16	CASSQEGIGSYDTQYF	TGCGCCAGCAGCCAAGAGGGCATAGGCTCTTACGATACGCAGTATTTT
TRBJ2-2	.	TRBV6-1	.	16	CASRQASGSGGVELFF	TGTGCCAGCAGGCAGGCTTCTGGCAGTGGAGGCGTGGAGCTGTTTTTT
TRBJ2-1	.	TRBV29-1	few	15	CSVEAFLARVDEQFF	TGCAGTGTTGAAGCTTTCCTAGCGAGAGTGGATGAGCAGTTCTTC
TRBJ2-3	TRBD1	TRBV29-1	.	14	CNARTGLLTDRQYF	TGTAACGCGAGGACAGGGCTTCTCACAGATAGGCAGTATTTT
TRBJ2-3	.	TRBV9	.	14	CASSARDATDTQYF	TGTGCCAGCAGCGCCCGGGACGCCACAGATACGCAGTATTTT
TRBJ1-1	.	TRBV4-3	once	14	CANNQQQGWTEAFF	TGCGCCAACAACCAACAACAGGGTTGGACTGAAGCTTTCTTT
TRBJ1-4	.	TRBV7-9	many	14	CASEAEGKDEKLFF	TGTGCCAGCGAGGCGGAGGGAAAAGATGAAAAACTGTTTTTT
TRBJ2-6	.	TRBV6-5	.	16	CASRNTSFSGANVLTF	TGTGCCAGCAGGAATACAAGCTTCTCTGGGGCCAACGTCCTGACTTTC
TRBJ2-7	TRBD2	TRBV29-1	once	14	CSVGLAGIGYEQYF	TGCAGCGTTGGATTAGCGGGAATTGGATACGAGCAGTACTTC
TRBJ2-7	TRBD1	TRBV4-1	once	16	CASSRDSYRGLSEQYF	TGCGCGAGCAGCCGAGATTCGTACAGGGGCTTGAGCGAGCAGTACTTC
TRBJ1-5	.	TRBV5-6	many	14	CASSTRENNQPQHF	TGTGCCAGCAGCACCCGGGAAAACAATCAGCCCCAGCATTTT
TRBJ2-7	.	TRBV28	.	15	CASSPSLLVSYERYF	TGTGCCAGCAGTCCATCACTCCTCGTATCCTACGAGCGGTACTTC
TRBJ1-5	.	TRBV6-1	.	13	CASSEATNQPQHF	TGTGCCAGCAGTGAAGCTACAAATCAGCCCCAGCACTTT
TRBJ2-6	.	TRBV12-3/TRBV12-4	.	16	CASTLWGGGGTNVLTF	TGTGCTAGCACCCTGTGGGGGGGCGGTGGGACCAACGTCCTGACTTTC
TRBJ2-1	.	TRBV24-1	.	13	CATRLWNNNEQFF	TGTGCCACCCGACTGTGGAATAACAATGAGCAGTTCTTC
TRBJ1-4	.	TRBV28	.	14	CTSSREATNEKLFF	TGTACCAGTAGTAGGGAGGCAACTAATGAAAAACTGTTTTTT
TRBJ2-6	TRBD2	TRBV6-5	.	18	CASRRGGDYLSGANILTF	TGTGCCAGTAGGCGGGGGGGGGACTACCTCTCTGGGGCCAACATCCTGACTTTC
TRBJ2-2	.	TRBV25-1	.	12	CASSPGPGEPFF	TGTGCCAGCAGTCCCGGACCAGGGGAGCCGTTTTTT
TRBJ2-3	.	TRBV5-4	.	13	CASSLDVPDTQYF	TGTGCCAGCAGCCTAGACGTGCCAGATACTCAGTATTTT
TRBJ1-1	.	TRBV7-8	.	14	CACSLGIGGTEAFF	TGTGCCTGCAGCTTAGGGATAGGGGGCACTGAAGCTTTCTTT
TRBJ1-3	.	TRBV12-3/TRBV12-4	.	17	CASSLFTWDNSGNTVYF	TGTGCCAGCAGTTTATTCACATGGGACAACTCTGGAAACACCGTATATTTT
TRBJ2-7	TRBD1	TRBV4-1	.	15	CASSQGQGPSYVQYF	TGCGCCAGCAGCCAAGGACAGGGGCCCTCCTACGTGCAGTATTTC
TRBJ2-7	.	TRBV4-1	once	14	CTSSQSSSSYEQYF	TGCACCAGCAGCCAATCCTCTAGCTCCTATGAGCAGTACTTC
TRBJ2-7	.	TRBV11-1	.	14	CASSHRGSSHEQYF	TGTGCCAGCAGCCACCGGGGCAGCTCCCACGAGCAGTACTTC
TRBJ2-2	.	TRBV7-9	once	11	CARSILWELFF	TGTGCCAGGAGTATACTCTGGGAGCTGTTTTTT
TRBJ1-1	TRBD1	TRBV12-3/TRBV12-4	many	15	CASSRSGGLGTEAFF	TGTGCCAGCAGCCGTTCAGGGGGTTTAGGCACTGAAGCTTTCTTT
TRBJ2-1	TRBD2	TRBV6-2/TRBV6-3	.	14	CASRTSGTNNGQFF	TGTGCTAGCAGGACTAGCGGGACTAACAATGGGCAGTTCTTC
TRBJ2-5	TRBD1	TRBV18	few	15	CASSPRRTGRETQYF	TGTGCCAGCTCACCACGGAGGACAGGTCGAGAGACCCAGTACTTC
TRBJ2-5	TRBD2	TRBV4-2	.	16	CAISQLLAGNQEIQYF	TGTGCCATCAGCCAATTACTAGCGGGGAACCAAGAGATCCAGTACTTC
TRBJ2-7	.	TRBV11-1	.	16	CGSSLGHDSSFYDQYF	TGTGGCAGCAGCTTAGGTCATGACAGCTCCTTCTACGATCAGTACTTC
TRBJ2-7	.	TRBV20-1	.	13	CSANGVDYYEQYF	TGCAGTGCTAACGGGGTTGACTACTACGAGCAATACTTC
TRBJ2-1	TRBD1	TRBV5-1	.	15	CASSQDRELSSEQFF	TGCGCCAGCAGCCAAGACAGGGAATTATCCAGTGAGCAGTTCTTC
TRBJ2-2	.	TRBV12-3/TRBV12-4	once	16	CASTVLTVANTGEMFF	TGTGCCAGCACCGTTCTCACGGTAGCGAACACCGGGGAGATGTTTTTT
TRBJ2-2	TRBD1	TRBV24-1	many	17	CATSDSPGTANTGELFF	TGTGCCACCAGTGATTCTCCCGGGACAGCAAACACCGGGGAGCTGTTTTTT
TRBJ2-1	.	TRBV5-1	.	15	CTSSPGSGSYNEHFF	TGCACTAGCAGTCCCGGGAGCGGATCCTACAATGAGCATTTCTTC
TRBJ2-1	.	TRBV20-1	.	17	CSARDPETSFSGSERCF	TGTAGTGCTAGAGATCCAGAAACTAGCTTCTCGGGGAGTGAACGATGCTTC
TRBJ2-5	TRBD1	TRBV6-5	.	16	CTSSQSGQGLQETQYF	TGTACCAGCAGTCAATCCGGACAGGGTCTCCAAGAGACCCAGTACTTC
TRBJ2-1	.	TRBV28	.	15	CAISPPGIGYDEQFF	TGTGCCATCAGTCCCCCAGGTATAGGGTACGACGAGCAGTTCTTC
TRBJ1-2	.	TRBV20-1	many	13	CSARLGTEHGYTF	TGCAGTGCTAGGTTGGGGACCGAACATGGCTACACCTTC
TRBJ2-1	.	TRBV11-3	.	16	CTSSESRQSSYHELFF	TGTACCAGCAGCGAAAGTCGGCAGAGCTCCTACCATGAGCTGTTCTTC
TRBJ1-6	.	TRBV4-1	.	17	CASNQDEYRVIASPLHF	TGCGCCAGTAACCAAGATGAATACAGGGTAATTGCTTCACCCCTCCACTTT
TRBJ2-1	.	TRBV6-5	.	13	CASSQFSRREHFF	TGTGCCAGCAGTCAATTCTCACGCCGTGAGCATTTCTTC
TRBJ2-1	TRBD2	TRBV5-1	few	12	CASSLAGDEQFF	TGCGCCAGCAGCTTAGCGGGAGATGAGCAGTTCTTC